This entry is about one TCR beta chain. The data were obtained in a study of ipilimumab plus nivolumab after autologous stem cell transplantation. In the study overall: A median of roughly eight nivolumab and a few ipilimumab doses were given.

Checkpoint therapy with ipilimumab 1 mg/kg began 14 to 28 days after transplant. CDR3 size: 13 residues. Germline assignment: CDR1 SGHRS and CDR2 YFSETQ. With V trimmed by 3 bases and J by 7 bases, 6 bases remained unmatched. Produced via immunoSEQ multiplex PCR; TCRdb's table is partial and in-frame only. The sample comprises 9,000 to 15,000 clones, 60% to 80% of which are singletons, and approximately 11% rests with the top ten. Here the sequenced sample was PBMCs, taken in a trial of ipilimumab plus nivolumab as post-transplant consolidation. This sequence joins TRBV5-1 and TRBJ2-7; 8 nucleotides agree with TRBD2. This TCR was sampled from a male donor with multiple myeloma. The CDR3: CASSSGGAWEQYF. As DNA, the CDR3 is TGCGCCAGCAGCTCCGGGGGGGCCTGGGAGCAGTACTTC.